Each of the 20 T cell receptor beta chains below was sequenced from the same sample in a study of cytomegalovirus exposure and HLA in healthy donors. In the PCR, 60 Vbeta and 13 Jbeta primers were used. Assay: immunoSEQ multiplex PCR; the TCRdb copy retains only in-frame clones and omits some. The sample gives around 120,000 clones, around 80% of which show up once; 7.5% to 9% is in the top ten. Sequencing used PBMCs. Every receptor here comes from a female donor in good health and CMV-seropositive.

The chain recombines TRBV7-9 with TRBJ2-6; 7 bases are a match to TRBD2. Trimming at V came to 2 bases and at J to 1 base, leaving 5 bases not matched to a gene. CDR1 is SEHNR, CDR2 FQNEAQ, per germline (reference sequence). The CDR3 consists of 17 residues. CDR3 nucleotides: TGTGCCAGCAGCTTAACGCCCGGGGGGTCTGGGGCCAACGTCCTGACTTTC. It translates to CASSLTPGGSGANVLTF.

The gene calls are TRBV4-1 and TRBJ1-3, with TRBD1 identical over 7 bases. The length of the CDR3 is 17 residues. Germline V lookup: CDR1 MGHRA, CDR2 YSYEKL. The trim removed 2 bases at V and 3 bases at J, leaving 10 bases unmatched. CDR3 nucleotides: TGCGCCAGCAGCCAAAGGGGGCTTGTGGCGGTTGGAAACACCATATATTTT. Translating gives CASSQRGLVAVGNTIYF.

This CDR3 reads CASSSYFSGGADSGELFF. The CDR3, as DNA: TGTGCCAGCAGTTCCTATTTTAGCGGGGGGGCCGATAGCGGGGAGCTGTTTTTT. The chain carries TRBV28 and TRBJ2-2, with 11 bases lining up with TRBD2. After removal of 4 bases from V and 7 bases from J, the junction contained 14 bases not matched to a gene. Germline assignment: CDR1 MDHEN and CDR2 SYDVKM. This CDR3 comprises 18 residues.

This chain connects TRBV9 to TRBJ1-1; D is unclear. The length of the CDR3 is 15 residues. V dropped 3 bases and J dropped 4 bases, with 16 bases sitting between them. The V gene's germline CDR1 is SGDLS and CDR2 YYNGEE. DNA of the CDR3: TGTGCCAGCAGCGCCCGCGGCTACCCCCCCACTGAAGCTTTCTTT. Its protein is CASSARGYPPTEAFF.

The chain links TRBV27 to TRBJ2-7; a weak D match, TRBD1 (5 bases). The CDR3 covers 15 residues. Germline CDR1 and CDR2: MNHEY and SMNVEV (reference sequence). Trimming cost V 5 bases and J 5 bases, with 19 bases left between them. The CDR3 DNA follows: TGTGCCAGCAGTAACGATCCCAGGGTACGGGACGAGCAGTACTTC. Encoded protein: CASSNDPRVRDEQYF.

This CDR3 is CASSTGAPLNEKLFF. Written as DNA, the CDR3 is TGTGCCAGCAGCACAGGGGCGCCTCTTAATGAAAAACTGTTTTTT. V gene TRBV5-6 combines with J gene TRBJ1-4; TRBD1 matches at 7 bases. The CDR3 runs to 15 residues. Looked up from germline, CDR1 is SGHDT and CDR2 is YYEEEE. Trimming at V came to 4 bases and at J to 4 bases, leaving 7 bases not matched to a gene. Full variable domain (missing parts from reference TRBV5-6 and TRBJ1-4): DAGVTQSPTHLIKTRGQQVTLRCSPKSGHDTVSWYQQALGQGPQFIFQYYEEEERQRGNFPDRFSGHQFPNYSSELNVNALLLGDSALYLCASSTGAPLNEKLFFGSGTQLSVL.

J is TRBJ2-7 and V is TRBV9; a possible D gene is TRBD2 (8 bases). This CDR3 is built from 15 residues. Germline V gene lookup returns CDR1 SGDLS and CDR2 YYNGEE. V was cut by 0 bases and J by 3 bases, with 13 bases left in between. In DNA form, the CDR3 reads TGTGCCAGCAGCGTAGCGGGAGGGGGCGGCTACGAGCAGTACTTC. As protein: CASSVAGGGGYEQYF.

The chain combines TRBV18 with TRBJ2-7, with no clear D. Trimming stripped 5 bases from V and 7 bases from J, with 12 bases between. The germline gives CDR1 KGHSH, CDR2 LQKENI. The CDR3 length is 12 residues. This chain's CDR3 is CASSSRLLEQYF. CDR3 nucleotide sequence: TGTGCCAGCTCATCACGCCTACTTGAGCAGTACTTC.

DNA for the CDR3: TGCGCCAGCAGCCAAGATCCGGTGCGGGGGGGCCCTCCCGAGACCCAGTACTTC. It translates to CASSQDPVRGGPPETQYF. The V and J genes are TRBV4-1 and TRBJ2-5; 9 bases line up with TRBD2. The CDR3 sequence is 18 residues long. With 0 bases clipped from V and 5 bases from J, the junction kept 13 bases outside the gene matches. Germline V gene sequence: CDR1 MGHRA, CDR2 YSYEKL.

The chain uses TRBV5-6 and TRBJ1-2, with a possible D match to TRBD1 (5 bases). CDR1 is SGHDT, CDR2 YYEEEE, per germline. V was shortened by 3 bases and J by 7 bases, with 13 bases between the two germline ends. The CDR3 is 13 residues long. The CDR3 DNA follows: TGTGCCAGCAGCTCTTCAGGGTTTGGTGGCTACACCTTC. It codes for CASSSSGFGGYTF.

The rearrangement joins TRBV30 to TRBJ2-3; 12 positions agree with TRBD1. Trimming cost V 2 bases and J 5 bases; bases outside gene matches: 8. Per the germline V gene, CDR1 is GTSNPN and CDR2 is SVGIG (reference sequence). The CDR3 covers 16 residues. In nucleotides, the CDR3 is TGTGCCTGGAGTTCCTACGGGACAGGGGGCAGAGATACGCAGTATTTT. Its protein product is CAWSSYGTGGRDTQYF.

V gene TRBV7-8 combines with J gene TRBJ2-7, with D possibly matching TRBD1 (7 bases). In germline, CDR1 is SGHVS, CDR2 FQNEAQ. The CDR3 contains 15 residues. The V end was cut by 2 bases, the J end by 2 bases, with 13 bases between. The CDR3 nucleotides read TGTGCCAGCAGCTTAACCCAGGGGGGCCCCTACGAGCAGTACTTC. Its protein is CASSLTQGGPYEQYF.

CDR3 amino acids: CASSLDRYEQYF. The CDR3, as DNA: TGTGCCAGCTCACTCGACAGGTACGAGCAGTACTTC. The chain combines TRBV18 with TRBJ2-7; possible D gene TRBD1, 6 bases. This CDR3 is 12 amino acids long. Germline V gene lookup returns CDR1 KGHSH and CDR2 LQKENI. The germline V and J ends were trimmed by 4 bases and 4 bases, with 8 bases remaining between them.

The chain combines TRBV9 with TRBJ1-2; TRBD1 matches at 9 bases. Germline V gene sequence: CDR1 SGDLS, CDR2 YYNGEE. Trimming at V came to 5 bases and at J to 8 bases, leaving 16 bases not matched to a gene. This CDR3 is built from 16 residues. As DNA, the CDR3 is TGTGCCAGCAGTCGGACAGGGGCGTCGGCAGGGCACGGCTACACCTTC. Translated: CASSRTGASAGHGYTF. The full variable domain, its missing parts supplied by reference TRBV9 and TRBJ1-2, is DSGVTQTPKHLITATGQRVTLRCSPRSGDLSVYWYQQSLDQGLQFLIQYYNGEERAKGNILERFSAQQFPDLHSELNLSSLELGDSALYFCASSRTGASAGHGYTFGSGTRLTVV.

The rearrangement joins TRBV19 to TRBJ2-7; TRBD2 aligns across 8 bases. From germline, CDR1 is LNHDA and CDR2 SQIVND (reference sequence). The CDR3 extends over 15 amino acids. V dropped 3 bases and J dropped 4; count of bases not matched to a gene: 8. The CDR3 DNA reads TGTGCCAGTAGTATGAGGTCGGCGGGGGGTTACGAGCAGTACTTC. As protein: CASSMRSAGGYEQYF. Full variable domain (rest looked up from reference TRBV19 and TRBJ2-7): DGGITQSPKYLFRKEGQNVTLSCEQNLNHDAMYWYRQDPGQGLRLIYYSQIVNDFQKGDIAEGYSVSREKKESFPLTVTSAQKNPTAFYLCASSMRSAGGYEQYFGPGTRLTVT.

V usage is TRBV29-1 and J usage is TRBJ1-2; D call uncertain. Germline V gene lookup returns CDR1 SQVTM and CDR2 ANQGSEA. The CDR3 sequence is 12 residues long. V lost 2 bases and J lost 4, with 8 bases in between. The CDR3 sequence is CSVEKEGYGYTF. CDR3 in DNA: TGCAGCGTTGAAAAGGAGGGCTATGGCTACACCTTC.

This clone turned up a few times. The chain employs TRBV6-6 and TRBJ1-1; D call uncertain. The CDR3 consists of 13 residues. Trimming left V 4 bases short and J 8 bases short, with 14 bases between. CDR1 and CDR2 from the germline V gene are MNHNY and SVGAGI (reference sequence). CDR3 amino acids: CASSSTGFQEAFF. The CDR3 DNA is TGTGCCAGCAGTTCCACCGGGTTCCAGGAAGCTTTCTTT.

The chain couples TRBV28 to TRBJ1-6; no clear D gene. Trimming shortened V by 4 bases and J by 10 bases, and 14 bases separated the two germline ends. CDR3 length: 14 amino acids. CDR1 MDHEN and CDR2 SYDVKM come from the germline V gene. The CDR3 DNA is TGTGCCAGCAGTTACGACGGGTGGAAATCACCCCTCCACTTT. Its translation: CASSYDGWKSPLHF.

The chain links TRBV30 to TRBJ1-5; weak D call: TRBD1 (5 bases). Germline CDR1 reads GTSNPN; CDR2 reads SVGIG (reference sequence). The CDR3 sequence is 16 residues long. V shed 1 base and J shed 1 base, with 14 bases lying between them. The CDR3 DNA reads TGTGCCTGGAGTGGGGGGGGGTCAGTAAGCAATCAGCCCCAGCATTTT. Protein product: CAWSGGGSVSNQPQHF.

This chain uses TRBV30 with TRBJ1-1, with D unresolved. With 0 bases removed from V and 8 bases from J, the gap between germline ends came to 7 bases. The CDR3 covers 11 residues. Germline V CDR1 and CDR2: GTSNPN, SVGIG (reference sequence). In nucleotides, the CDR3 is TGTGCCTGGAGTGTAGGCGGGGAAGCTTTCTTT. Residues: CAWSVGGEAFF.